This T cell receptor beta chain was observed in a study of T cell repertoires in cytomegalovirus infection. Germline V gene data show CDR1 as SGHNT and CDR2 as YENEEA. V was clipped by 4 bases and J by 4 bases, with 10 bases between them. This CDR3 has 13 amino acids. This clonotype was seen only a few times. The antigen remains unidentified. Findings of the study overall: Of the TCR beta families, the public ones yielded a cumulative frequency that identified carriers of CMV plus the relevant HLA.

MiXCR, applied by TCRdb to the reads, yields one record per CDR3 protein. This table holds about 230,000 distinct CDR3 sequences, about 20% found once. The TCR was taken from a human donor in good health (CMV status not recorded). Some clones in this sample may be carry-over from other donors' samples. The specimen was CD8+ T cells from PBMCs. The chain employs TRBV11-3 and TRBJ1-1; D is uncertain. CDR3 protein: CASSSGFGTEAFF. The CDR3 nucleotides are TGTGCCAGCAGCTCAGGATTTGGCACTGAAGCTTTCTTT.